This T cell receptor (beta chain) came from a study of T cell responses to AZD1222 COVID-19 vaccine. Study-level points and caveats: Most donors were white British, females outnumbered males, and clonal diversity was possibly underestimated.

This clone has a single count. What it binds is not known. TCRdb keeps only in-frame clones here, not all; method: immunoSEQ multiplex PCR. The table has approximately 140,000 clones, about 92% seen once; the top ten hold around 1%. This CDR3 has 14 residues. J gave up 8 bases and V 4 bases, and 6 bases lay outside the gene matches. CDR1 is MNHEY and CDR2 is SVGEGT in the germline V gene. The starting material was peripheral blood, obtained on day 0 of MenACWY control vaccination. The source is an adult in good health. This sequence joins TRBV6-2 or TRBV6-3 and TRBJ1-4; 8 bases map to TRBD1. The CDR3 reads CASSSGTGREKLFF. The CDR3 DNA reads TGTGCCAGCAGTTCAGGGACAGGACGCGAAAAACTGTTTTTT.